These 9 T cell receptor beta chains originate from one sample sequenced in a study of cytomegalovirus exposure and HLA in healthy donors. Method: immunoSEQ multiplex PCR; TCRdb's copy keeps in-frame clones and lacks some. Of 120,000 or so clones listed, around nine tenths are singletons. Sequenced: PBMCs. The receptors shown here come from a woman younger than 35 in good health and CMV-seronegative.

The chain couples TRBV7-2 to TRBJ2-1; 9 bases are shared with TRBD2. The germline V gene encodes CDR1 SGHTA and CDR2 FQGNSA. The V gene end was trimmed by 8 bases and the J gene end by 7 bases; junction bases not matched to a gene: 15. CDR3 size: 16 residues. CDR3 protein: CASSRRLAVLDNEQFF. CDR3 DNA: TGTGCCAGCTCGCGTAGACTAGCGGTCTTGGATAATGAGCAGTTCTTC.

The chain combines TRBV5-4 with TRBJ2-7; 8 bases map to TRBD2. The CDR3 consists of 13 residues. Germline V gives CDR1 SGHNT, CDR2 YYREEE (reference sequence). The trim removed 4 bases at V and 7 bases at J, leaving 7 bases unmatched. This CDR3 is CASSLAGLREQYF. The DNA for the CDR3 is TGTGCCAGCAGCCTAGCGGGCCTGAGGGAGCAGTACTTC.

This clone appeared once. The chain links TRBV6-1 to TRBJ1-1; D unclear. This CDR3 has 15 amino acids. Germline CDR1 reads MNHNS; CDR2 reads SASEGT. Trimming took off 3 bases at V and 2 bases at J, with 13 bases between the two ends. The CDR3 nucleotides are TGTGCCAGCAGTGACGCAAGTGAGGCAAACACTGAAGCTTTCTTT. Translation: CASSDASEANTEAFF.

The J gene is TRBJ1-1, the V gene TRBV5-8, with D perhaps matching TRBD1 (5 bases). V was trimmed by 5 bases and J by 8 bases, leaving 13 bases between them. This CDR3 has 12 amino acids. The germline V gene has CDR1 SGHTS and CDR2 YDEGEE. The CDR3 sequence: CASRSGVLEAFF. Here the CDR3 DNA reads TGTGCCAGCAGATCGGGGGTCCTAGAAGCTTTCTTT.

The gene calls are TRBV27 and TRBJ2-7; TRBD2 matches at 9 bases. Germline V gene sequence: CDR1 MNHEY, CDR2 SMNVEV (reference sequence). V trimming: 2 bases; J trimming: 0 bases; junction bases outside the gene matches: 2. The CDR3 is 15 residues long. CDR3 DNA sequence: TGTGCCAGCAGTTTAGCGGGAGGGCCCTCCTACGAGCAGTACTTC. Its translation is CASSLAGGPSYEQYF.

The chain links TRBV2 to TRBJ1-5, with 7 bases fitting TRBD1. V was clipped by 6 bases and J by 5 bases; unmatched bases: 4. The CDR3 sequence is 13 residues long. Germline lookup yields CDR1 SNHLY and CDR2 FYNNEI. The CDR3 DNA reads as TGTGCCAGCAGGAGGGACAGTTATCAGCCCCAGCATTTT. Protein product: CASRRDSYQPQHF.

The chain carries TRBV13 and TRBJ2-7; D not certain. The V gene lost 0 bases and the J gene lost 6 bases, with 6 bases spanning the gap. The CDR3 is 12 amino acids. The germline V gene has CDR1 PRHDT and CDR2 FYEKMQ (reference sequence). CDR3 DNA: TGTGCCAGCAGCTTAGGTTCGGTCGAGCAGTACTTC. Translating it yields CASSLGSVEQYF.

V gene TRBV27 combines with J gene TRBJ1-5; tentatively, D is TRBD1 (5 bases). The CDR3 length is 15 residues. Deletions cut 1 base from V and 7 bases from J, with 14 bases between. Per the germline V gene, CDR1 is MNHEY and CDR2 is SMNVEV (reference sequence). DNA of the CDR3: TGTGCCAGCAGTTTATTTGACGGGGGGGGGCAGCCCCAGCATTTT. Its translation is CASSLFDGGGQPQHF.

The chain has TRBV5-1 and TRBJ2-1, with 11 bases fitting TRBD2. Trimming at V came to 0 bases and at J to 7 bases, leaving 6 bases not matched to a gene. The CDR3 runs to 16 residues. CDR1 is SGHRS and CDR2 is YFSETQ in the germline V gene. CDR3 sequence (DNA): TGCGCCAGCAGCTTGGCCGGGGGACTAGCGGATAATGAGCAGTTCTTC. It encodes CASSLAGGLADNEQFF.